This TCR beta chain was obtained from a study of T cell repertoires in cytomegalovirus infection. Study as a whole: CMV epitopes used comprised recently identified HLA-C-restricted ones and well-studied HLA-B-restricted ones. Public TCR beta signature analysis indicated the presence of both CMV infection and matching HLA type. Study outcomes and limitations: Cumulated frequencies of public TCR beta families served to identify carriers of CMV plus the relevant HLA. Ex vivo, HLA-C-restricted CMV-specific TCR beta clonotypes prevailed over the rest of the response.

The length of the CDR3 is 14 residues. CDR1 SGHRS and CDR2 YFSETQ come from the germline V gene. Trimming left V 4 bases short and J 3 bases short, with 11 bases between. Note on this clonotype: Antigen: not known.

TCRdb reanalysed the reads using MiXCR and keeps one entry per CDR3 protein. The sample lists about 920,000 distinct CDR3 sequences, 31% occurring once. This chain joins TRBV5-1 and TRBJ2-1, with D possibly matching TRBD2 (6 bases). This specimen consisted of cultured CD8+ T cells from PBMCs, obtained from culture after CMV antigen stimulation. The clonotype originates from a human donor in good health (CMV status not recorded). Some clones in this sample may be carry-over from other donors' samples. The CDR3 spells CASSKGTGYNEQFF. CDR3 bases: TGCGCCAGCAGCAAAGGGACTGGCTACAATGAGCAGTTCTTC.